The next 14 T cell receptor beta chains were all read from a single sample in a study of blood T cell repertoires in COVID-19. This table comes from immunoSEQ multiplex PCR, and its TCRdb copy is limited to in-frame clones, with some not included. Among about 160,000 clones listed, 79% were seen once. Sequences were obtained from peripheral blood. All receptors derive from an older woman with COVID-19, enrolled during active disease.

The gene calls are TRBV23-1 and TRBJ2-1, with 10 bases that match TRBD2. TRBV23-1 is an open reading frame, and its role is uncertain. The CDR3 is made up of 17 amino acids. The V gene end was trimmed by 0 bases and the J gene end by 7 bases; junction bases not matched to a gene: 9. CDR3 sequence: CASSQSRASGSRNEQFF. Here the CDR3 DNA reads TGCGCCAGCAGTCAATCGAGGGCTAGCGGGAGTAGAAATGAGCAGTTCTTC.

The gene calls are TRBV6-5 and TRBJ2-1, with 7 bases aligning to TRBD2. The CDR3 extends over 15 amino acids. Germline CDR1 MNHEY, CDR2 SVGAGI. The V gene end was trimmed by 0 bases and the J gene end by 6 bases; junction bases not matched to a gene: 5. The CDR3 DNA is TGTGCCAGCAGTTACTCTTCGGGAGGAAGCAATGAGCAGTTCTTC. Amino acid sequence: CASSYSSGGSNEQFF.

CDR3 nucleotides: TGTGCCACCACGGGAGTGCAGGGGGCCTACAATGAGCAGTTCTTC. Translating it yields CATTGVQGAYNEQFF. The chain links TRBV15 to TRBJ2-1, with D possibly matching TRBD1 (7 bases). Germline lookup yields CDR1 LNHNV and CDR2 YYDKDF (reference sequence). The CDR3 extends over 15 amino acids. V was clipped by 7 bases and J by 2 bases, with 15 bases between them.

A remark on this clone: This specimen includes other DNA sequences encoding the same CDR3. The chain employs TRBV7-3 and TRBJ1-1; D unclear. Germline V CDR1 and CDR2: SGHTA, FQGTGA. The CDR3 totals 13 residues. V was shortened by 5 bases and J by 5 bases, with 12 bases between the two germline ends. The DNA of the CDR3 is TGTGCCAGCAGCCCACGCGGTAGAACTGAAGCTTTCTTT. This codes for CASSPRGRTEAFF. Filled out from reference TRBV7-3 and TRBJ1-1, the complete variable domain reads GAGVSQTPSNKVTEKGKYVELRCDPISGHTALYWYRQSLGQGPEFLIYFQGTGAADDSGLPNDRFFAVRPEGSVSTLKIQRTERGDSAVYLCASSPRGRTEAFFGQGTRLTVV.

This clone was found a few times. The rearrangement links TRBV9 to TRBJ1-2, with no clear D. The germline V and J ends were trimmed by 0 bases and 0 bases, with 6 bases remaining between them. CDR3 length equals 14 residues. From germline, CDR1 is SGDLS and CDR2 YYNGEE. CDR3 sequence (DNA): TGTGCCAGCAGCGTAGACACAACTAACTATGGCTACACCTTC. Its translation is CASSVDTTNYGYTF.

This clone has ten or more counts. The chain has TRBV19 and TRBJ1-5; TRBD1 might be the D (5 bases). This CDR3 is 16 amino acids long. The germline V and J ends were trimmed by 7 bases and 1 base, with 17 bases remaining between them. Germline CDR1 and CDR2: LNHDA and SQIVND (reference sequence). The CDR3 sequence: CASTSSRTLSNQPQHF. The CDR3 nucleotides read TGTGCCAGTACCTCCTCCCGGACACTGAGCAATCAGCCCCAGCATTTT.

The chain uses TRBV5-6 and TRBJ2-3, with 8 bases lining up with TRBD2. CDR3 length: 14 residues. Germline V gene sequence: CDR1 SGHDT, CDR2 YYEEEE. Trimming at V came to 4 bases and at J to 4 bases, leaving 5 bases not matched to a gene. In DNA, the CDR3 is TGTGCCAGCAGCCTAGGGACTAGGGCAGATACGCAGTATTTT. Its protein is CASSLGTRADTQYF. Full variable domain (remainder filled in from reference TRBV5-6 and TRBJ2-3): DAGVTQSPTHLIKTRGQQVTLRCSPKSGHDTVSWYQQALGQGPQFIFQYYEEEERQRGNFPDRFSGHQFPNYSSELNVNALLLGDSALYLCASSLGTRADTQYFGPGTRLTVL.

In DNA form, the CDR3 reads TGCGCCAGCAGCCAACTAAACGGGATGAACACCGGGGAGCTGTTTTTT. This encodes CASSQLNGMNTGELFF. The chain combines TRBV4-3 with TRBJ2-2; D is possibly TRBD2 (5 bases). This CDR3 region has 16 residues. The germline V gene has CDR1 LGHNA and CDR2 YSLEER. Trimming took 2 bases from V and 1 from J, leaving 11 bases between them.

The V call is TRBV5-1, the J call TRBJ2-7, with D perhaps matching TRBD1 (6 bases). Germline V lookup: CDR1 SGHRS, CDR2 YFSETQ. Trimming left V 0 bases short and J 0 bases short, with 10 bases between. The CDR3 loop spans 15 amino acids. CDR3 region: CASSLGTAVSYEQYF. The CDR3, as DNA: TGCGCCAGCAGCTTGGGGACAGCCGTCTCCTACGAGCAGTACTTC.

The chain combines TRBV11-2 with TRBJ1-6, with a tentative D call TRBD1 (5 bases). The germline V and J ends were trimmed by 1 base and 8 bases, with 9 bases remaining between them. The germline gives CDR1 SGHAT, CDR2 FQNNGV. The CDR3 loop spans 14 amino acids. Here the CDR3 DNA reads TGTGCCAGCAGCTTAGTCGGGGGGGATTCACCCCTCCACTTT. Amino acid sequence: CASSLVGGDSPLHF.

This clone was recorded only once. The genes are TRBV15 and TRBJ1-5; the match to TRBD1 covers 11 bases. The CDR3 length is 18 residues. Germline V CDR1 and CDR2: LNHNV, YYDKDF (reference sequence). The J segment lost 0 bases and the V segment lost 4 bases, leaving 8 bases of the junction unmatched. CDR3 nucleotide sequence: TGTGCCACCAGCACGGACCGGGACAGGGGGAATAGCAATCAGCCCCAGCATTTT. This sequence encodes CATSTDRDRGNSNQPQHF.

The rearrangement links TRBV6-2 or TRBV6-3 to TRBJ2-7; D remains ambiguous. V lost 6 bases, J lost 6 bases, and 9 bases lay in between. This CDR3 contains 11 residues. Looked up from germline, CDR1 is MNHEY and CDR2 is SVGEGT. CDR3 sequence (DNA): TGTGCCAGCAGCGACTCCCTCGAGCAGTACTTC. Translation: CASSDSLEQYF.

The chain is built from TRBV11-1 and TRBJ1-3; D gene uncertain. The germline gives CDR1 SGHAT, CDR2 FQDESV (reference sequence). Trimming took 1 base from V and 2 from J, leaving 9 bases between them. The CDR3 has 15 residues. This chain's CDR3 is CASSLDRGAGNTIYF. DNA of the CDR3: TGTGCCAGCAGCTTAGACCGAGGCGCTGGAAACACCATATATTTT.

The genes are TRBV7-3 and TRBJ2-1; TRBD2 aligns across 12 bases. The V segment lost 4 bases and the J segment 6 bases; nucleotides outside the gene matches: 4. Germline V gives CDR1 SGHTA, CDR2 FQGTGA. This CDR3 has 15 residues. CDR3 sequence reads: CASSSPTSGSNEQFF. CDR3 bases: TGTGCCAGCAGCTCCCCGACTAGCGGGAGCAATGAGCAGTTCTTC. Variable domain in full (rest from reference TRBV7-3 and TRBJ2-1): GAGVSQTPSNKVTEKGKYVELRCDPISGHTALYWYRQSLGQGPEFLIYFQGTGAADDSGLPNDRFFAVRPEGSVSTLKIQRTERGDSAVYLCASSSPTSGSNEQFFGPGTRLTVL.